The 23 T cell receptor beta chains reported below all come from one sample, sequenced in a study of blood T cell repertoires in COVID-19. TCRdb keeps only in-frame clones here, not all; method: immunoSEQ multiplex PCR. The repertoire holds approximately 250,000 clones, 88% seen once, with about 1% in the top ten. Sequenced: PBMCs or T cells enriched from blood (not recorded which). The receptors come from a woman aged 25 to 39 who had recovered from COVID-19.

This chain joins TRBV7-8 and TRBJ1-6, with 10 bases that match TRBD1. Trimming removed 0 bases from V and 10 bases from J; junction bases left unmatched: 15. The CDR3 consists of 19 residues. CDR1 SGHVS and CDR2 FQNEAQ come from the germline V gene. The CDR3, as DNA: TGTGCCAGCAGCTTAGCCACAGTGAGGCGGACAGGGGGGGACTCACCCCTCCACTTT. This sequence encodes CASSLATVRRTGGDSPLHF.

The CDR3 coding sequence is TGTGCCACCAGGGGGCGTCTCACAGATACGCAGTATTTT. Its protein is CATRGRLTDTQYF. The chain uses TRBV24-1 and TRBJ2-3, with D possibly TRBD1 on 5 matching bases. Germline CDR1 reads KGHDR; CDR2 reads SFDVKD. CDR3 length: 13 residues. V lost 7 bases, J lost 2 bases, and 9 bases lay in between.

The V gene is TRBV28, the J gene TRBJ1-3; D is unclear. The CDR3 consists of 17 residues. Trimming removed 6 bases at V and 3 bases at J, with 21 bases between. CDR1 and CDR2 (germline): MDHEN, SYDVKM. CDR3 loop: CASSFPRGWQDGNTIYF. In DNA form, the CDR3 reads TGTGCCAGCAGCTTCCCTCGAGGGTGGCAGGATGGAAACACCATATATTTT.

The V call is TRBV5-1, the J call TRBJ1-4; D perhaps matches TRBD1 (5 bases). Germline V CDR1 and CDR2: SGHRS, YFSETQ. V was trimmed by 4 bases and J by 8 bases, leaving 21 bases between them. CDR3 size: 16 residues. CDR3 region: CASSLGGEALLEKLFF. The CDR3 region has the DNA TGCGCCAGCAGCCTAGGAGGGGAGGCGTTATTAGAAAAACTGTTTTTT.

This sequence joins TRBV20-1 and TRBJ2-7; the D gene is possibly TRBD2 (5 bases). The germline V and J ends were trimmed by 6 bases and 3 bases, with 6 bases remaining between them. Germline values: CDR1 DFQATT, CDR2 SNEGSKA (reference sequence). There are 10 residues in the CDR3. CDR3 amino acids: CSAGDYEQYF. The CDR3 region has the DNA TGCAGTGCGGGAGACTACGAGCAGTACTTC.

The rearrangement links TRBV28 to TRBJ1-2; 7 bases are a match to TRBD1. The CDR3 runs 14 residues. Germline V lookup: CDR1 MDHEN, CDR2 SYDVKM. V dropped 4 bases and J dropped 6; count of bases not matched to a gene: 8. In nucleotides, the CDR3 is TGTGCCAGCAGTTCTCCGGGACAGAAGGATGGCTACACCTTC. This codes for CASSSPGQKDGYTF.

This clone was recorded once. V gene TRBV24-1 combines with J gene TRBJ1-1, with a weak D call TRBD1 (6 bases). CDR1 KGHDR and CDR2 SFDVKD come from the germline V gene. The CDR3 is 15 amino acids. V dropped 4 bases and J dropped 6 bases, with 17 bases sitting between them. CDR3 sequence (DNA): TGTGCCACCAGTGACCCGTTCAAGACAGGATCTGAAGCTTTCTTT. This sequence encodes CATSDPFKTGSEAFF.

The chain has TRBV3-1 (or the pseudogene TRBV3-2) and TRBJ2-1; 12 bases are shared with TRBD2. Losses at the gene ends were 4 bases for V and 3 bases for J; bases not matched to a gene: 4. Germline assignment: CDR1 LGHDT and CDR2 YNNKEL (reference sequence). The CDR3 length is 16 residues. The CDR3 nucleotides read TGTGCCAGCAGCCCTAGCGGGAGGGCCATCTACAATGAGCAGTTCTTC. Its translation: CASSPSGRAIYNEQFF.

The CDR3 sequence is CASSQGPPFPEKLFF. As DNA, the CDR3 is TGTGCCAGCAGCCAAGGTCCCCCGTTTCCCGAAAAACTGTTTTTT. The chain links TRBV14 to TRBJ1-4; D gene ambiguous. V lost 1 base, J lost 8 bases, and 14 bases lay in between. The CDR3 spans 15 residues. The germline gives CDR1 SGHDN, CDR2 FVKESK. Based on the CDR3 plus reference TRBV14 and TRBJ1-4, the full variable domain is EAGVTQFPSHSVIEKGQTVTLRCDPISGHDNLYWYRRVMGKEIKFLLHFVKESKQDESGMPNNRFLAERTGGTYSTLKVQPAELEDSGVYFCASSQGPPFPEKLFFGSGTQLSVL.

The CDR3 DNA is TGCAGCGTTGTGGGGGGAGGGAGCAATCAGCCCCAGCATTTT. Translated: CSVVGGGSNQPQHF. The chain employs TRBV29-1 and TRBJ1-5; a possible D gene is TRBD1 (5 bases). CDR1 SQVTM and CDR2 ANQGSEA come from the germline V gene. The CDR3 consists of 14 residues. V shed 4 bases and J shed 1 base, with 11 bases lying between them.

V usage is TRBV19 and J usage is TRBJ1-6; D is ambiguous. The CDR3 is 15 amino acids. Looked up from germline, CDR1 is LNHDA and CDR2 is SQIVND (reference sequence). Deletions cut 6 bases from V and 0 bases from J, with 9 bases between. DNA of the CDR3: TGTGCCAGTAGCTCCTCGGTCTCCTATAATTCACCCCTCCACTTT. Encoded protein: CASSSSVSYNSPLHF.

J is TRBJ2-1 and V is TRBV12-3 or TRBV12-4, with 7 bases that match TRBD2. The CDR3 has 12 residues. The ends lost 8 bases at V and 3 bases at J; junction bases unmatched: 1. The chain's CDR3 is CASGGSYNEQFF. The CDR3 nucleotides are TGTGCCAGCGGCGGGAGCTACAATGAGCAGTTCTTC.

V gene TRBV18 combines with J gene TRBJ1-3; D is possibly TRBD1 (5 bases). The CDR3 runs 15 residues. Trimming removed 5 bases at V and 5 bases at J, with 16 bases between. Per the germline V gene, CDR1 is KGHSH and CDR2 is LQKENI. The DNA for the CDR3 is TGTGCCAGCTCAAGGGACTCCCCGACCCGAAACACCATATATTTT. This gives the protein CASSRDSPTRNTIYF.

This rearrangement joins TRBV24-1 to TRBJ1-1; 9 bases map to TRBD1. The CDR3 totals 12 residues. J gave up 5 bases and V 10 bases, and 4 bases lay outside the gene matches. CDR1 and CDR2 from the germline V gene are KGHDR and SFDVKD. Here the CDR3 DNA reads TGTGCCACACAGGGGGCGGGAACTGAAGCTTTCTTT. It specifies CATQGAGTEAFF.

CDR3 coding DNA: TGTGCCAGCAGTCCCCTAGACAGGGGTCTCGCTTTCTACGAGCAGTACTTC. This encodes CASSPLDRGLAFYEQYF. The rearrangement uses TRBV28 and TRBJ2-7; the match to TRBD1 covers 8 bases. CDR1 MDHEN and CDR2 SYDVKM come from the germline V gene. The CDR3 covers 17 residues. V was clipped by 5 bases and J by 3 bases; unmatched bases: 15.

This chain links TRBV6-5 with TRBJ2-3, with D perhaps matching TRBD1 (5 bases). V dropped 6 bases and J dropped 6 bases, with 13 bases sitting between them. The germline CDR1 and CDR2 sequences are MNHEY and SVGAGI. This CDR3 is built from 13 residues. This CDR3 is CASRTGSLDTQYF. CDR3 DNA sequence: TGTGCCAGCAGAACAGGTAGCCTCGATACGCAGTATTTT.

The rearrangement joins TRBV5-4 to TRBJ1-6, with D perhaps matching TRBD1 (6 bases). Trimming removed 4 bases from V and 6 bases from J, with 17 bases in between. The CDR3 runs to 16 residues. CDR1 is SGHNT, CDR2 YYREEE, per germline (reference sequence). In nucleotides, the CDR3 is TGTGCCAGCAGCAATCGGGCCAGGGGACCTAATTCACCCCTCCACTTT. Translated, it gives CASSNRARGPNSPLHF.

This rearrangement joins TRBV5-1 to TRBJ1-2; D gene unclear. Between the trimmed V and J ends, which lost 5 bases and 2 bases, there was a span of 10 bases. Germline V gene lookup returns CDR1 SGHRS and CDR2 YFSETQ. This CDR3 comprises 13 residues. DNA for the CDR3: TGCGCCAGCAGTTCAGACATCAACTATGGCTACACCTTC. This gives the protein CASSSDINYGYTF. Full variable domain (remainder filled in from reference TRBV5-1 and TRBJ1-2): KAGVTQTPRYLIKTRGQQVTLSCSPISGHRSVSWYQQTPGQGLQFLFEYFSETQRNKGNFPGRFSGRQFSNSRSEMNVSTLELGDSALYLCASSSDINYGYTFGSGTRLTVV.

The CDR3 sequence: CASSAAPSSYEQYF. DNA of the CDR3: TGTGCCAGCAGCGCAGCACCTAGCTCCTACGAGCAGTACTTC. V gene TRBV9 combines with J gene TRBJ2-7; D gene uncertain. Germline CDR1 and CDR2: SGDLS and YYNGEE. CDR3 length equals 14 residues. V lost 3 bases to trimming and J lost 0 bases, with 10 bases between them.

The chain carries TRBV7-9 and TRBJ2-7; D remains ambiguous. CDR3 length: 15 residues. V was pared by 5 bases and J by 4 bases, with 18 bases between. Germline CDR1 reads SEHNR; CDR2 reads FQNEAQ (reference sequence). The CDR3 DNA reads TGTGCCAGCAGCCGCCCCCCTCACTCCTCTTACGAGCAGTACTTC. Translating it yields CASSRPPHSSYEQYF.

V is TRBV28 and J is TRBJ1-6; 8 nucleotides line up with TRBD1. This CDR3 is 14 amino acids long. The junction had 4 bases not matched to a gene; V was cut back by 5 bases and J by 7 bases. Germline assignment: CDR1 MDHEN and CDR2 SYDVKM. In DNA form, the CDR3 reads TGTGCCAGCAGTCAGGGGGCAAAGAATTCACCCCTCCACTTT. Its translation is CASSQGAKNSPLHF.

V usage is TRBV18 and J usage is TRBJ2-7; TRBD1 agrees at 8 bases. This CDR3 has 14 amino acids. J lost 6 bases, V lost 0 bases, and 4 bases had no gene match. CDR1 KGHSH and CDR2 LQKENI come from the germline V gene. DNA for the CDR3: TGTGCCAGCTCACCACCTGGACAGGGCAGCGAGCAGTACTTC. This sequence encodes CASSPPGQGSEQYF.

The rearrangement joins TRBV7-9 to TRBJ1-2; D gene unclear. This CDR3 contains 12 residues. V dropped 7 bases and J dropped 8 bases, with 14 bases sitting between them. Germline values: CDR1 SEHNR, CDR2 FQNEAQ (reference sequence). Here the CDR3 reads CASTETLGGYTF. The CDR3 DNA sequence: TGTGCCAGCACCGAAACCCTGGGCGGCTACACCTTC.